Each of the 25 T cell receptor beta chains below was sequenced from the same sample in a study of blood T cells in healthy people across ages. Through a sample-barcoded 5' primer and a J-beta primer mix, a second PCR was run for roughly 6 to 11 cycles. TCRdb called the 5' RACE reads again in MiXCR, with one record for every CDR3 protein. The sample comprises fewer than 1.5 million distinct CDR3 sequences, around two fifths of which are singletons, and roughly 7.9% rests with the top ten. The source material was blood. Receptors were obtained from a woman aged 18-29 years in good health.

This clonotype was observed a few times. The genes are TRBV12-5 and TRBJ1-1; D is ambiguous. The germline V and J ends were trimmed by 6 bases and 7 bases, with 12 bases remaining between them. Germline values: CDR1 LGHNT, CDR2 FRNRAP. The CDR3 runs 12 residues. Written as DNA, the CDR3 is TGTGCTAGTGGATATCAACAGCTTGAAGCTTTCTTT. Translated, it gives CASGYQQLEAFF. The complete variable domain, with remaining parts taken from reference TRBV12-5 and TRBJ1-1, reads DARVTQTPRHKVTEMGQEVTMRCQPILGHNTVFWYRQTMMQGLELLAYFRNRAPLDDSGMPKDRFSAEMPDATLATLKIQPSEPRDSAVYFCASGYQQLEAFFGQGTRLTVV.

This clonotype has a handful of counts. In DNA form, the CDR3 reads TGCGCCAGCAGCTTGTACCGGACTAGCGAGGACTACGAGCAGTACTTC. Its protein is CASSLYRTSEDYEQYF. The J gene is TRBJ2-7, the V gene TRBV5-1, with TRBD2 matching over 9 bases. V gave up 1 base and J gave up 3 bases; unmatched junction bases: 8. CDR1 SGHRS and CDR2 YFSETQ come from the germline V gene. CDR3 length equals 16 residues.

This clonotype has a handful of counts. The J gene is TRBJ1-6, the V gene TRBV21-1; the table's TRBD1 call for D was not verified on the DNA. TRBV21-1 is termed a pseudogene. This CDR3 is built from 18 residues. CDR3 nucleotides: TGTGCCAGCAGCAAATCCACAGGACAGGGAATTTATAATTCACCCCTCCACTTT. As protein: CASSKSTGQGIYNSPLHF.

The chain links TRBV29-1 to TRBJ2-3, with D perhaps given as TRBD1 or TRBD2 (5 bases each). Between the trimmed V and J ends, which lost 4 bases and 5 bases, there was a span of 16 bases. This CDR3 has 14 amino acids. Germline loops: CDR1 SQVTM, CDR2 ANQGSEA. The CDR3 spells CSVVRAGSGDTQYF. The CDR3 nucleotides read TGCAGCGTTGTGAGGGCAGGGTCCGGAGATACGCAGTATTTT.

This clonotype was counted a few times. The rearrangement uses TRBV29-1 and TRBJ1-2; D remains ambiguous. CDR1 is SQVTM and CDR2 is ANQGSEA in the germline V gene. Trimming removed 1 base at V and 7 bases at J, with 7 bases between. The CDR3 is made up of 11 amino acids. DNA of the CDR3: TGCAGCGTTGAAGCCTTGAGTGGCTACACCTTC. It is translated as CSVEALSGYTF. Supplemented by reference TRBV29-1 and TRBJ1-2, the full variable domain reads SAVISQKPSRDICQRGTSLTIQCQVDSQVTMMFWYRQQPGQSLTLIATANQGSEATYESGFVIDKFPISRPNLTFSTLTVSNMSPEDSSIYLCSVEALSGYTFGSGTRLTVV.

This clonotype was seen more than once but under ten times. This chain links TRBV4-1 with TRBJ2-7; D is unresolved. This CDR3 has 15 amino acids. The germline CDR1 and CDR2 sequences are MGHRA and YSYEKL. V was pared by 0 bases and J by 0 bases, with 9 bases between. The CDR3 DNA is TGCGCCAGCAGCCAAGAAACTTACAGCTCCTACGAGCAGTACTTC. Translated, it gives CASSQETYSSYEQYF.

The chain is built from TRBV5-1 and TRBJ2-1; 8 bases are a match to TRBD2. V lost 4 bases and J lost 6; bases outside the gene matches: 6. The CDR3 is 14 residues long. Germline lookup yields CDR1 SGHRS and CDR2 YFSETQ. In nucleotides, the CDR3 is TGCGCCAGCAGCGAGAGCGGGAGATTCAATGAGCAGTTCTTC. Translated, it gives CASSESGRFNEQFF.

V is TRBV12-3 or TRBV12-4 and J is TRBJ2-1; no definite D call. The CDR3 contains 11 residues. V was clipped by 4 bases and J by 15 bases, with 13 bases between them. For the CDR3, the DNA is TGTGCCAGCAGTTCTGGGTACGGTGGGTTCTTC. This gives the protein CASSSGYGGFF.

This clonotype has more than one count but fewer than ten. This sequence joins TRBV7-2 and TRBJ2-5; 9 nucleotides agree with TRBD2. Germline trimming cut 1 base from V and 2 bases from J; bases unmatched to any gene: 5. Germline-derived CDR1 and CDR2 are SGHTA and FQGNSA. The CDR3 contains 16 residues. This CDR3 is CASSLVSGSGQETQYF. CDR3 sequence (DNA): TGTGCCAGCAGCTTAGTTAGCGGGAGTGGGCAAGAGACCCAGTACTTC.

The chain recombines TRBV20-1 with TRBJ2-3, with 13 bases identical to TRBD2. The CDR3 totals 17 residues. Germline CDR1 reads DFQATT; CDR2 reads SNEGSKA (reference sequence). Unmatched junction bases numbered 8, after V lost 3 bases and J lost 2 bases. CDR3 protein: CSARGGLAGPATDTQYF. CDR3 bases: TGCAGTGCTAGGGGGGGACTAGCGGGACCAGCCACAGATACGCAGTATTTT.

V and J are TRBV10-2 and TRBJ2-5, with D hard to call. Per the germline V gene, CDR1 is WSHSY and CDR2 is SAAADI. V was pared by 9 bases and J by 7 bases, with 15 bases between. The CDR3 is 12 residues long. CDR3 sequence reads: CASKEVLGTQYF. The DNA for the CDR3 is TGCGCCAGTAAGGAAGTTCTGGGGACCCAGTACTTC.

This sequence joins TRBV25-1 and TRBJ2-1; D remains ambiguous. Trimming removed 2 bases from V and 13 bases from J, with 9 bases in between. There are 11 residues in the CDR3. Germline loops: CDR1 MGHDK, CDR2 SYGVNS. CDR3 sequence: CASSEAIEQFF. CDR3 nucleotides: TGTGCCAGCAGTGAAGCCATCGAACAGTTCTTC. The entire variable domain, with the rest obtained from reference TRBV25-1 and TRBJ2-1, is as follows: EADIYQTPRYLVIGTGKKITLECSQTMGHDKMYWYQQDPGMELHLIHYSYGVNSTEKGDLSSESTVSRIRTEHFPLTLESARPSHTSQYLCASSEAIEQFFGPGTRLTVL.

The J gene is TRBJ2-5, the V gene TRBV10-1; the D gene is possibly TRBD2 (5 bases). There are 15 residues in the CDR3. CDR1 is WNHNN, CDR2 SYGVQD, per germline (reference sequence). V gave up 4 bases and J gave up 5 bases, with 17 bases separating them. CDR3 DNA: TGCGCCAGCAGTGGTACCGGACGGGATTGGGAGACCCAGTACTTC. It specifies CASSGTGRDWETQYF.

This chain joins TRBV4-1 and TRBJ2-5; 12 bases align to TRBD2. The V and J ends lost 4 bases and 4 bases, in that order; junction bases with no gene match: 13. This CDR3 region has 18 residues. The V gene's germline CDR1 is MGHRA and CDR2 YSYEKL. CDR3 in DNA: TGCGCCAGCAGCCGAGCTTCTACGGCTAGCGGGAGGGGAGAGACCCAGTACTTC. Amino acids: CASSRASTASGRGETQYF.

V is TRBV6-6 and J is TRBJ2-4; D gene unclear. CDR1 and CDR2 from the germline V gene are MNHNY and SVGAGI (reference sequence). Trimming shortened V by 7 bases and J by 8 bases, and 9 bases separated the two germline ends. The CDR3 runs 11 residues. The CDR3 DNA sequence: TGTGCCAGCATTCGAAGGGACATTCAGTACTTC. It translates to CASIRRDIQYF.

This clonotype was seen a few times. This chain links TRBV4-1 with TRBJ1-6, with 8 bases fitting TRBD1. V was pared by 4 bases and J by 7 bases, with 6 bases of the junction left unmatched. CDR1 is MGHRA, CDR2 YSYEKL, per germline. The CDR3 covers 15 residues. DNA of the CDR3: TGCGCCAGCAGCCTTGGGGACAGGCACAATTCACCCCTCCACTTT. Encoded protein: CASSLGDRHNSPLHF.

Concerning this clonotype itself: This clone may be a read error of a much larger clone one base away. The rearrangement uses TRBV4-1 and TRBJ1-1, with D unresolved. CDR3 size: 14 residues. V lost 0 bases to trimming and J lost 1 base, with 6 bases between them. Germline lookup yields CDR1 MGHRA and CDR2 YSYEKL. CDR3 residues: CASSQDEGNTEAFF. DNA for the CDR3: TGCGCCAGCAGCCAAGACGAGGGGAACACTGAAGCTTTCTTT.

This clonotype was found a few times. The genes are TRBV3-1 and TRBJ1-2; 7 bases line up with TRBD1. Germline V gives CDR1 LGHDT, CDR2 YNNKEL (reference sequence). CDR3 length: 15 amino acids. Germline trimming cut 1 base from V and 2 bases from J; bases unmatched to any gene: 4. This CDR3 is CASSQGDRENYGYTF. CDR3 DNA: TGTGCCAGCAGCCAAGGTGACAGGGAAAACTATGGCTACACCTTC.

There are a few counts of this clonotype. The chain combines TRBV6-6 with TRBJ2-3; D possibly corresponds to TRBD2 (5 bases). V lost 7 bases and J 0 bases, leaving 17 bases between the germline ends. The germline V gene has CDR1 MNHNY and CDR2 SVGAGI (reference sequence). CDR3 length equals 16 residues. CDR3 amino acids: CASTPGQRTSTDTQYF. The CDR3 DNA sequence: TGTGCCAGCACGCCAGGTCAGAGGACTAGCACAGATACGCAGTATTTT.

This chain joins TRBV5-1 and TRBJ2-5; the D is unclear. V lost 0 bases, J lost 5 bases, and 14 bases lay in between. CDR3 size: 15 residues. The germline CDR1 and CDR2 sequences are SGHRS and YFSETQ. The chain's CDR3 is CASSLGSTGLETQYF. Written as DNA, the CDR3 is TGCGCCAGCAGCTTGGGATCAACTGGGCTGGAGACCCAGTACTTC.

The J gene is TRBJ2-5, the V gene TRBV20-1; no clear D. Germline V gene lookup returns CDR1 DFQATT and CDR2 SNEGSKA (reference sequence). The ends were cut back, 7 bases at V and 4 bases at J, with 13 bases in the middle. This CDR3 spans 12 amino acids. The CDR3 protein is CSGPEVIETQYF. The CDR3 DNA sequence: TGCAGTGGGCCAGAGGTGATAGAGACCCAGTACTTC.

This rearrangement joins TRBV12-3 or TRBV12-4 to TRBJ2-3, with TRBD1 matching 10 bases. CDR3 length: 15 amino acids. V lost 6 bases and J lost 6; bases outside the gene matches: 9. CDR3 sequence: CASRGQGRWSDTQYF. For the CDR3, the DNA is TGTGCCAGCAGGGGACAGGGGAGGTGGTCCGATACGCAGTATTTT.

This chain uses TRBV5-1 with TRBJ2-7, with TRBD2 matching 12 bases. The CDR3 has 16 amino acids. The germline V gene encodes CDR1 SGHRS and CDR2 YFSETQ. The V gene end was trimmed by 4 bases and the J gene end by 2 bases; junction bases not matched to a gene: 7. The CDR3 here is CASSRTSGAGTYEQYF. CDR3 in DNA: TGCGCCAGCAGCAGGACTAGCGGGGCCGGGACCTACGAGCAGTACTTC.

The V call is TRBV28, the J call TRBJ2-7; D is ambiguous. Germline CDR1 is MDHEN and CDR2 is SYDVKM. V gave up 7 bases and J gave up 3 bases, with 7 bases separating them. This CDR3 comprises 11 residues. In DNA, the CDR3 is TGTGCCAGCACCTGGGGCTACGAGCAGTACTTC. Residues: CASTWGYEQYF. Based on the CDR3 plus reference TRBV28 and TRBJ2-7, the full variable domain is DVKVTQSSRYLVKRTGEKVFLECVQDMDHENMFWYRQDPGLGLRLIYFSYDVKMKEKGDIPEGYSVSREKKERFSLILESASTNQTSMYLCASTWGYEQYFGPGTRLTVT.

V is TRBV6-5 and J is TRBJ1-1; TRBD1 matches 9 bases. The V gene's germline CDR1 is MNHEY and CDR2 SVGAGI. V shed 0 bases, J shed 3 bases, and the junction held 5 bases outside the gene matches. The CDR3 extends over 16 amino acids. The CDR3: CASSYSPGQGYTEAFF. Written as DNA, the CDR3 is TGTGCCAGCAGTTACTCACCGGGACAGGGCTACACTGAAGCTTTCTTT.